The sequence of this T cell receptor (beta chain) was determined in a study of cytomegalovirus exposure and HLA in healthy donors. Per the germline V gene, CDR1 is MGHRA and CDR2 is YSYEKL. The CDR3 covers 15 residues. V shed 1 base, J shed 7 bases, and the junction held 2 bases outside the gene matches. PCR amplification relied on 60 Vbeta primers (plus 13 Jbeta primers). Sequenced by immunoSEQ multiplex PCR; TCRdb stores in-frame clones only, minus some. The data show some 44,000 clones, around 87% seen once. The chain combines TRBV4-1 with TRBJ1-4, with TRBD1 matching 11 bases. The sequence was obtained from a woman aged 40 to 50 in good health and CMV-seropositive. The sample consisted of PBMCs. CDR3 in DNA: TGCGCCAGCAGCCAAGGGACAGGGGGCCGTGAAAAACTGTTTTTT. As protein: CASSQGTGGREKLFF.